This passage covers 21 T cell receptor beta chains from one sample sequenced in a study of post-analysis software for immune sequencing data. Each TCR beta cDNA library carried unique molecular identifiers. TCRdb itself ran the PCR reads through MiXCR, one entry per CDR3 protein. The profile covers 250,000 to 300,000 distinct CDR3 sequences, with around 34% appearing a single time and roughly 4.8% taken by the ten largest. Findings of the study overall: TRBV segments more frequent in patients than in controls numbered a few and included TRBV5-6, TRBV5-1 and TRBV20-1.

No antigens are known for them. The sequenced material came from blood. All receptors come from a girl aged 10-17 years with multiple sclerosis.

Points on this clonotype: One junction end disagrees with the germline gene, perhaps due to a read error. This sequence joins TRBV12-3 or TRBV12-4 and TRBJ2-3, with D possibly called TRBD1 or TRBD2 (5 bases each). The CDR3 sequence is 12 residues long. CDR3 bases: TGTGCCAGCAGTTCCGGGGCAGATGCGCAGTATTTT. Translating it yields CASSSGADAQYF.

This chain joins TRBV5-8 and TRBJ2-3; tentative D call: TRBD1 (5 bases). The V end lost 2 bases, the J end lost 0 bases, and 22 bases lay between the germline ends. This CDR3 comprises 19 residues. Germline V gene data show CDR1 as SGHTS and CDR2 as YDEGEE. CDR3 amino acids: CASSFPQGIGYTSTDTQYF. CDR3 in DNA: TGTGCCAGCAGCTTTCCCCAGGGTATTGGGTACACTAGCACAGATACGCAGTATTTT. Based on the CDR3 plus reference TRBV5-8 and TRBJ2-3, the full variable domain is EAGVTQSPTHLIKTRGQQATLRCSPISGHTSVYWYQQALGLGLQFLLWYDEGEERNRGNFPPRFSGRQFPNYSSELNVNALELEDSALYLCASSFPQGIGYTSTDTQYFGPGTRLTVL.

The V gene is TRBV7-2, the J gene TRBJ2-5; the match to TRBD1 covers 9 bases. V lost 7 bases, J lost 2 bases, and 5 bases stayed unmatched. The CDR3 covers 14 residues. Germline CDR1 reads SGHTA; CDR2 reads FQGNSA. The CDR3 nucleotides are TGTGCCAGCACCCTGGGACAGGGACAAGAGACCCAGTACTTC. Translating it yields CASTLGQGQETQYF.

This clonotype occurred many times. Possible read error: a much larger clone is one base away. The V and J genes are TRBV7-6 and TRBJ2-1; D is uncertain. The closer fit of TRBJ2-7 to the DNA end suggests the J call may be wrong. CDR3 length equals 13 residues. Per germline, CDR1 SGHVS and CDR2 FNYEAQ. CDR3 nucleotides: TGTGCCACTGGGGTTAGCTCCTACAATGAGCAGTACTTC. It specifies CATGVSSYNEQYF.

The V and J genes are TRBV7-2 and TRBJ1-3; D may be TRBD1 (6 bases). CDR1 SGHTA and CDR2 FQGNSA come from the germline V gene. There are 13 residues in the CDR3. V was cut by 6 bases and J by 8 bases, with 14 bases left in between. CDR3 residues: CASSNTGLHTIYF. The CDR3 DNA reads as TGTGCCAGCAGTAATACAGGGCTACACACCATATATTTT.

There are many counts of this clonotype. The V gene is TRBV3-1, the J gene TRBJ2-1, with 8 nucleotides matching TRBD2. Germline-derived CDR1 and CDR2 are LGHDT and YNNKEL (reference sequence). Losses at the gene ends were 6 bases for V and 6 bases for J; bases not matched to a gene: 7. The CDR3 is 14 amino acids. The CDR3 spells CASRSGSIGNEQFF. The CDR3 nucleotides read TGTGCCAGCAGGAGCGGGAGCATCGGCAATGAGCAGTTCTTC.

The CDR3 loop reads CASSLRRLVGGPNEQYF. In nucleotides, the CDR3 is TGTGCCAGCAGTTTACGAAGACTAGTGGGGGGGCCCAATGAGCAGTACTTC. The gene calls are TRBV12-3 or TRBV12-4 and TRBJ2-7; tentatively, D is TRBD2 (7 bases). V shed 2 bases and J shed 7 bases, with 24 bases lying between them. The CDR3 covers 17 residues.

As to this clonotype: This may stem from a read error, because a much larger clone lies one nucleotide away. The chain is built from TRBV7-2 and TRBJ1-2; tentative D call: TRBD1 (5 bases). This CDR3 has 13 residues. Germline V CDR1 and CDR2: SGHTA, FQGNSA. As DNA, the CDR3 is TGTGCCAGCAGCTTACGGGGGTATTATGACTACACCTTC. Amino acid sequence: CASSLRGYYDYTF.

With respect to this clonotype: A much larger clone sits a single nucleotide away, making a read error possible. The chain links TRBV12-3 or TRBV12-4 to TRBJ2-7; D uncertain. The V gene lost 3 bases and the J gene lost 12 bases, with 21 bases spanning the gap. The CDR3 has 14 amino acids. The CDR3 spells CASSLPGAGETRYF. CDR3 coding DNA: TGTGCCAGCAGTTTGCCGGGTGCCGGAGAGACCCGGTACTTC.

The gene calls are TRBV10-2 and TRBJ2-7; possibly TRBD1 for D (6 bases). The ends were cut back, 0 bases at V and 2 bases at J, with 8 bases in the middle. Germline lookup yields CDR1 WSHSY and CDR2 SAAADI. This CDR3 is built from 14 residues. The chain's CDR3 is CASSESWGPYEQYF. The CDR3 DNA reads TGCGCCAGCAGTGAGTCGTGGGGGCCCTACGAGCAGTACTTC.

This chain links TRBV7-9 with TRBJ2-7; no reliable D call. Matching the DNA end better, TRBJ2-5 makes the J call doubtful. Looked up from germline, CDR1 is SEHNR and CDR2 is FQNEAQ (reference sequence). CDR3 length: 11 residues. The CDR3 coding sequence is TGTGCCAGCAGCAAGGGAGAGACCCAGTACTTC. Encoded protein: CASSKGETQYF.

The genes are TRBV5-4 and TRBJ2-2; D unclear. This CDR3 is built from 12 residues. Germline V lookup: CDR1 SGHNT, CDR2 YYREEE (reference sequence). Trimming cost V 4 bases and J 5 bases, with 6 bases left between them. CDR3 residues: CASSLQTGELFF. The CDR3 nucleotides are TGTGCCAGCAGCCTACAGACCGGGGAGCTGTTTTTT.

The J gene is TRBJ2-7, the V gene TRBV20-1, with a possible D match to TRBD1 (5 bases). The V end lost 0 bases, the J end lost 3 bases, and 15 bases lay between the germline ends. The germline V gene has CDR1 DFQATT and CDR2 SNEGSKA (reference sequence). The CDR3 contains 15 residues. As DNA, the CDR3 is TGCAGTGCTAGAGAGGGGCCGTCCCCCCTCTACGAGCAGTACTTC. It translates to CSAREGPSPLYEQYF.

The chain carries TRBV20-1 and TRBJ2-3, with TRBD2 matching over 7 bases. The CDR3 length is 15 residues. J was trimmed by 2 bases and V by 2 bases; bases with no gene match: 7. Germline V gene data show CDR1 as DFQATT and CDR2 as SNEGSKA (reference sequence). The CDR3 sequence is CSARSDGRSTDTQYF. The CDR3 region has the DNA TGCAGTGCTAGAAGTGACGGGAGGTCCACAGATACGCAGTATTTT.

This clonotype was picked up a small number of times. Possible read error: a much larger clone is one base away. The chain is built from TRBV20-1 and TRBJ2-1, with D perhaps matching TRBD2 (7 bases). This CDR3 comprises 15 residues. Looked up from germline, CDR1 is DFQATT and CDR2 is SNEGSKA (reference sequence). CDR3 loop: CSARDAAGAAPERFF. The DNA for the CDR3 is TGCAGTGCTAGAGATGCGGCGGGGGCAGCGCCGGAGCGGTTCTTC.

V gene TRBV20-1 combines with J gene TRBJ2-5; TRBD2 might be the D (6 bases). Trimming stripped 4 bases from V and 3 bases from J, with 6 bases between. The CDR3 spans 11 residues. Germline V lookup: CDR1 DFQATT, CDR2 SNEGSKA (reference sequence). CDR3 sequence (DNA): TGCAGTGCTAAGCGGGAAGAGACCCAGTACTTC. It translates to CSAKREETQYF.

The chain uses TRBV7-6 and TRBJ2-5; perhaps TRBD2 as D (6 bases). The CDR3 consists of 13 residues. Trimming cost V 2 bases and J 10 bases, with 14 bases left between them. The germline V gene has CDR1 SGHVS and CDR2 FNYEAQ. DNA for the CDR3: TGTGCCAGCAGCTTAATGGAGGGAAAAGACCAGTACTTC. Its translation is CASSLMEGKDQYF.

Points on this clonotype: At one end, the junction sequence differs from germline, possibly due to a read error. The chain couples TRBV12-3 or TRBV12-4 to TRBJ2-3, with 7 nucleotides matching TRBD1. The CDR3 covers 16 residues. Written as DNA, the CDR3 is TGTGCCAGCAGTTTAGGACGGTCAGTAGGGACAGATGCGCAGTATTTT. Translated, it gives CASSLGRSVGTDAQYF.

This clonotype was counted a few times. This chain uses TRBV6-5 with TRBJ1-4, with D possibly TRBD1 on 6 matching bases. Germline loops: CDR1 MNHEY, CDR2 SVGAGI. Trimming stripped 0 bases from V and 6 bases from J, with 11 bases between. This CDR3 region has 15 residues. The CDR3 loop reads CASSYSGRGYEKLFF. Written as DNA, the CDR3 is TGTGCCAGCAGTTACTCGGGCAGGGGTTATGAAAAACTGTTTTTT.

CDR3 in amino acids: CASSAAGTVYEQYF. For the CDR3, the DNA is TGCGCCAGCAGCGCCGCCGGGACAGTCTACGAGCAGTACTTC. The chain joins TRBV5-1 to TRBJ2-4; 7 bases line up with TRBD1. The J call may be wrong; the DNA end is better matched by TRBJ2-7. Germline CDR1 reads SGHRS; CDR2 reads YFSETQ. The CDR3 totals 14 residues.

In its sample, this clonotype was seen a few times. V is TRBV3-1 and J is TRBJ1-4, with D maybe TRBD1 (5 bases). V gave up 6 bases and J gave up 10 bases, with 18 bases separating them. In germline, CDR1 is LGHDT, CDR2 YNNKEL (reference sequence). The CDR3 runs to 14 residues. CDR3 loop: CASRIGTVSGKLFF. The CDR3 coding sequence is TGTGCCAGCAGGATTGGGACGGTCTCGGGAAAACTGTTTTTT.